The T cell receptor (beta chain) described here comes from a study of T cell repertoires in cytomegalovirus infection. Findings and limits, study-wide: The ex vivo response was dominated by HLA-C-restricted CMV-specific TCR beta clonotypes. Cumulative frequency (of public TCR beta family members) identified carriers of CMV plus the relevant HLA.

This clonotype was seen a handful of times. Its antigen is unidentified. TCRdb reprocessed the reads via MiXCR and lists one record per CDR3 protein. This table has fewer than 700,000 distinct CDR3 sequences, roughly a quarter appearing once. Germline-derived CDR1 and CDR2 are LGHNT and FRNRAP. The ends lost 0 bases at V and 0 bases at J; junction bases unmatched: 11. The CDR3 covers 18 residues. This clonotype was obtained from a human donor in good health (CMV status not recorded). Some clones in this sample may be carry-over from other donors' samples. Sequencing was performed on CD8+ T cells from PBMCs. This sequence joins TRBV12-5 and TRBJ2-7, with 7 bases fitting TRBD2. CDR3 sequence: CASGLVAGAQRDSYEQYF. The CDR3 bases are TGTGCTAGTGGTTTGGTGGCGGGAGCGCAACGGGACTCCTACGAGCAGTACTTC.